This TCR beta chain was identified during a study of T cell repertoires in cytomegalovirus infection. The sample holds many counts of this clonotype. Trimming left V 5 bases short and J 3 bases short, with 11 bases between. This CDR3 is built from 13 residues. TCRdb called the reads again in MiXCR, with one record for every CDR3 protein. The profile shows roughly 230,000 distinct CDR3 sequences, approximately 17% of them singletons. This sequence originates from a human donor in good health (CMV status not recorded). Some clones in this sample may be carry-over from other donors' samples. The source material was CD8+ T cells from PBMCs. V is TRBV12-3 or TRBV12-4 and J is TRBJ2-7; a weak D match, TRBD1 (6 bases). The DNA of the CDR3 is TGTGCCAGCAGTCCAGGGGTTCTCTACGAGCAGTACTTC. This translates into CASSPGVLYEQYF.